These 11 T cell receptor beta chains were all obtained from the same sample, sequenced in a study of shared clonotypes between healthy human individuals. Produced via immunoSEQ multiplex PCR; TCRdb's table is partial and in-frame only. The table has 2 million to 2.5 million clones, 80% to 95% seen once. What was sequenced was naive CD4+ T cells from PBMCs. Subset defined: CD45RA+ positively selected. These receptors originate from a young man in good health. Some clones in this sample may be carry-over from other donors' samples.

The chain recombines TRBV6-1 with TRBJ2-7; TRBD2 agrees at 12 bases. This CDR3 region has 14 residues. After removal of 4 bases from V and 4 bases from J, the junction contained 2 bases not matched to a gene. Germline V gene lookup returns CDR1 MNHNS and CDR2 SASEGT. CDR3 nucleotide sequence: TGTGCCAGCAGTGGACTAGCGGGAGATTACGAGCAGTACTTC. Amino acid sequence: CASSGLAGDYEQYF.

The chain combines TRBV20-1 with TRBJ2-1, with no clear D. CDR1 is DFQATT, CDR2 SNEGSKA, per germline (reference sequence). This CDR3 is built from 11 residues. V lost 1 base to trimming and J lost 10 bases, with 8 bases between them. The CDR3 reads CSARGADEQFF. For the CDR3, the DNA is TGCAGTGCTAGAGGGGCCGACGAGCAGTTCTTC.

The CDR3 loop is CASSPTSRNTIYF. In DNA form, the CDR3 reads TGTGCCAGCAGCCCGACCAGTAGAAACACCATATATTTT. The chain employs TRBV7-2 and TRBJ1-3; D ambiguous. This CDR3 has 13 amino acids. The V end lost 5 bases, the J end lost 5 bases, and 10 bases lay between the germline ends. Germline CDR1 SGHTA, CDR2 FQGNSA.

The DNA of the CDR3 is TGTGCCAGCATGTTAGGACTAGCGGGAGTTGAGACCCAGTACTTC. It is translated as CASMLGLAGVETQYF. The rearrangement uses TRBV2 and TRBJ2-5; TRBD2 agrees at 13 bases. The CDR3 sequence is 15 residues long. CDR1 SNHLY and CDR2 FYNNEI come from the germline V gene. Losses at the gene ends were 7 bases for V and 5 bases for J; bases not matched to a gene: 7.

This chain uses TRBV5-1 with TRBJ1-3, with no clear D. The length of the CDR3 is 13 residues. The V and J ends lost 1 base and 4 bases respectively, with 6 bases between them. Germline CDR1 reads SGHRS; CDR2 reads YFSETQ. DNA for the CDR3: TGCGCCAGCAGCTTGCTCCGCGGAAACACCATATATTTT. This encodes CASSLLRGNTIYF.

V is TRBV7-9 and J is TRBJ1-3; D unclear. The CDR3 covers 17 residues. V lost 4 bases and J lost 4, with 20 bases in between. The germline V gene encodes CDR1 SEHNR and CDR2 FQNEAQ (reference sequence). CDR3 amino acids: CASSSQRRPLGGNTIYF. CDR3 DNA sequence: TGTGCCAGCAGCTCCCAAAGGCGACCGCTCGGGGGAAACACCATATATTTT. Together with reference TRBV7-9 and TRBJ1-3, the CDR3 gives the full variable domain: DTGVSQNPRHKITKRGQNVTFRCDPISEHNRLYWYRQTLGQGPEFLTYFQNEAQLEKSRLLSDRFSAERPKGSFSTLEIQRTEQGDSAMYLCASSSQRRPLGGNTIYFGEGSWLTVV.

The chain joins TRBV18 to TRBJ2-5; the D gene is possibly TRBD2 (5 bases). Germline CDR1 is KGHSH and CDR2 is LQKENI. The germline V and J ends were trimmed by 3 bases and 1 base, with 21 bases remaining between them. This CDR3 region has 18 residues. CDR3 residues: CASSPRVPSLAGQETQYF. The CDR3, as DNA: TGTGCCAGCTCACCGCGCGTACCTAGTTTGGCGGGCCAAGAGACCCAGTACTTC.

Regarding this clone: Within the sample, other DNA sequences also encode this same CDR3. The chain is built from TRBV7-2 and TRBJ2-3; no definite D call. Trimming shortened V by 1 base and J by 1 base, and 3 bases separated the two germline ends. Germline lookup yields CDR1 SGHTA and CDR2 FQGNSA. The CDR3 loop spans 13 amino acids. CDR3: CASSLVGTDTQYF. As DNA, the CDR3 is TGTGCCAGCAGCTTAGTCGGCACAGATACGCAGTATTTT.

The chain links TRBV19 to TRBJ2-1, with a possible D match to TRBD2 (5 bases). CDR3 size: 14 residues. CDR1 and CDR2 (germline): LNHDA, SQIVND (reference sequence). The V end lost 6 bases, the J end lost 3 bases, and 12 bases lay between the germline ends. The chain's CDR3 is CASRGIGVYNEQFF. In nucleotides, the CDR3 is TGTGCCAGTAGGGGCATCGGGGTCTACAATGAGCAGTTCTTC.

Note on this clone: Other DNA sequences within the sample encode an identical CDR3. The rearrangement joins TRBV5-1 to TRBJ1-5; possibly TRBD1 for D (6 bases). Germline V gene sequence: CDR1 SGHRS, CDR2 YFSETQ. The germline V and J ends were trimmed by 0 bases and 7 bases, with 11 bases remaining between them. The CDR3 is 14 amino acids. The CDR3 is CASSLEGGEQPQHF. The CDR3 DNA reads as TGCGCCAGCAGCTTGGAGGGGGGCGAACAGCCCCAGCATTTT.

This clone is a singleton in its sample. The rearrangement joins TRBV29-1 to TRBJ1-1; D remains unclear. Germline CDR1 reads SQVTM; CDR2 reads ANQGSEA. The V and J ends lost 4 bases and 3 bases respectively, with 12 bases between them. The CDR3 loop spans 13 amino acids. CDR3 in DNA: TGCAGCGTTGGCTCGGGTTCGGACACTGAAGCTTTCTTT. Translated, it gives CSVGSGSDTEAFF.